The 19 T cell receptor beta chains given below trace back to one sample, sequenced in a study of shared clonotypes between healthy human individuals. Repertoires were generated with immunoSEQ multiplex PCR, while TCRdb's copy carries only in-frame clones and drops some. The sample lists 950,000 to 1,100,000 clones, roughly 80% seen once, with roughly 1.4% in the top ten. The source material was memory CD4+ T cells sorted from blood. The subset is: CD45RA-negative fraction. Receptor source: a man aged 18-30 years in good health.

The rearrangement links TRBV11-2 to TRBJ2-2; possible D gene TRBD2, 5 bases. The CDR3 loop spans 14 amino acids. The V end was cut by 7 bases, the J end by 8 bases, with 17 bases between. The germline V gene encodes CDR1 SGHAT and CDR2 FQNNGV. CDR3 amino acids: CASKRKGSLGELFF. The CDR3 nucleotides are TGTGCCAGCAAGCGGAAGGGTAGTTTGGGGGAGCTGTTTTTT.

This clone was seen a single time. This chain links TRBV5-6 with TRBJ1-2; 8 nucleotides line up with TRBD1. V dropped 4 bases and J dropped 8; count of bases not matched to a gene: 10. This CDR3 has 14 residues. Germline CDR1 and CDR2: SGHDT and YYEEEE. The CDR3 spells CASSPDTGGAGYTF. Here the CDR3 DNA reads TGTGCCAGCAGCCCTGATACAGGGGGTGCGGGCTACACCTTC.

The chain combines TRBV6-5 with TRBJ1-5; 8 bases line up with TRBD1. The CDR3 covers 16 residues. Germline V lookup: CDR1 MNHEY, CDR2 SVGAGI. V shed 0 bases, J shed 6 bases, and the junction held 7 bases outside the gene matches. For the CDR3, the DNA is TGTGCCAGCAGTTACTCGCCCAGGGGGCTAGGTCAGCCCCAGCATTTT. Its translation: CASSYSPRGLGQPQHF.

The genes are TRBV7-3 and TRBJ2-3; TRBD1 matches 9 bases. The CDR3 consists of 17 residues. Per the germline V gene, CDR1 is SGHTA and CDR2 is FQGTGA. J lost 3 bases, V lost 3 bases, and 10 bases had no gene match. The CDR3 spells CASSFNSGTGSTDTQYF. Written as DNA, the CDR3 is TGTGCCAGCAGCTTTAACAGCGGGACAGGGTCGACAGATACGCAGTATTTT.

The CDR3, as DNA: TGTGCCAGCAGTTCCGCAGGAGGGATCCTCTCTGGGGGGACCACAGATACGCAGTATTTT. This sequence encodes CASSSAGGILSGGTTDTQYF. The V gene is TRBV2, the J gene TRBJ2-3; D is perhaps TRBD2 (6 bases). V gave up 5 bases and J gave up 2 bases, with 29 bases separating them. In germline, CDR1 is SNHLY, CDR2 FYNNEI. The CDR3 runs 20 residues.

The V and J genes are TRBV18 and TRBJ1-1, with D perhaps TRBD1 (5 bases). Trimming stripped 4 bases from V and 9 bases from J, with 18 bases between. The CDR3 totals 14 residues. The germline V gene has CDR1 KGHSH and CDR2 LQKENI. The CDR3 is CASSQERAGMKAFF. DNA of the CDR3: TGTGCCAGCTCACAAGAGAGGGCAGGGATGAAAGCTTTCTTT.

The chain is built from TRBV2 and TRBJ1-5, with D possibly matching TRBD1 (6 bases). Germline CDR1 and CDR2: SNHLY and FYNNEI. Between the trimmed V and J ends, which lost 3 bases and 7 bases, there was a span of 13 bases. The CDR3 covers 14 residues. This CDR3 reads CASSEGGARQPQHF. The CDR3 DNA reads as TGTGCCAGCAGTGAGGGGGGGGCGCGGCAGCCCCAGCATTTT.

The J gene is TRBJ2-5, the V gene TRBV5-1, with 10 bases fitting TRBD1. Germline values: CDR1 SGHRS, CDR2 YFSETQ. The V segment lost 4 bases and the J segment 0 bases; nucleotides outside the gene matches: 3. The CDR3 is made up of 15 amino acids. CDR3 sequence reads: CASSQGQGYQETQYF. CDR3 bases: TGCGCCAGCAGCCAGGGACAGGGGTACCAAGAGACCCAGTACTTC.

The chain joins TRBV11-2 to TRBJ2-5; no clear D gene. The CDR3 spans 15 residues. The germline V and J ends were trimmed by 0 bases and 9 bases, with 17 bases remaining between them. CDR1 and CDR2 from the germline V gene are SGHAT and FQNNGV. For the CDR3, the DNA is TGTGCCAGCAGCTTAGATCCCAGCCCTTTTAGGGCCCAGTACTTC. Translated: CASSLDPSPFRAQYF. Filled out from reference TRBV11-2 and TRBJ2-5, the complete variable domain reads EAGVAQSPRYKIIEKRQSVAFWCNPISGHATLYWYQQILGQGPKLLIQFQNNGVVDDSQLPKDRFSAERLKGVDSTLKIQPAKLEDSAVYLCASSLDPSPFRAQYFGPGTRLLVL.

J is TRBJ1-2 and V is TRBV30; tentatively, D is TRBD1 (5 bases). CDR1 and CDR2 from the germline V gene are GTSNPN and SVGIG (reference sequence). The CDR3 consists of 15 residues. V lost 2 bases and J lost 7, with 20 bases in between. CDR3 in DNA: TGTGCCTGGAGTCCCCGGGACTCTATGAGTGGTGGCTACACCTTC. It codes for CAWSPRDSMSGGYTF.

In this sample, this clone turned up a few times. The V call is TRBV6-1, the J call TRBJ2-7; no firm D call. The V and J ends lost 1 base and 7 bases respectively, with 5 bases between them. Germline V CDR1 and CDR2: MNHNS, SASEGT. This CDR3 is 11 amino acids long. This CDR3 is CASSEGREQYF. Here the CDR3 DNA reads TGTGCCAGCAGTGAAGGTAGAGAGCAGTACTTC.

This rearrangement joins TRBV6-5 to TRBJ2-1; 8 bases agree with TRBD2. Per the germline V gene, CDR1 is MNHEY and CDR2 is SVGAGI. Losses at the gene ends were 0 bases for V and 7 bases for J; bases not matched to a gene: 8. The CDR3 totals 16 residues. CDR3 amino acids: CASSYSPGGARNEQFF. DNA of the CDR3: TGTGCCAGCAGTTACTCTCCCGGGGGGGCTCGTAATGAGCAGTTCTTC.

The chain links TRBV4-3 to TRBJ1-5; D uncertain. The ends were cut back, 0 bases at V and 4 bases at J, with 4 bases in the middle. The CDR3 has 13 residues. CDR1 is LGHNA, CDR2 YSLEER, per germline. CDR3 loop: CASSQEPNQPQHF. DNA of the CDR3: TGCGCCAGCAGCCAAGAACCAAATCAGCCCCAGCATTTT.

The sample holds a few counts of this clone. This sequence joins TRBV5-8 and TRBJ2-7; D unresolved. This CDR3 has 16 amino acids. CDR1 SGHTS and CDR2 YDEGEE come from the germline V gene. V lost 0 bases, J lost 2 bases, and 15 bases lay in between. CDR3 coding DNA: TGTGCCAGCAGCTTGGGGCCCGCAGGCGTGACCTACGAGCAGTACTTC. It specifies CASSLGPAGVTYEQYF. Full variable domain (outside the CDR3, taken from reference TRBV5-8 and TRBJ2-7): EAGVTQSPTHLIKTRGQQATLRCSPISGHTSVYWYQQALGLGLQFLLWYDEGEERNRGNFPPRFSGRQFPNYSSELNVNALELEDSALYLCASSLGPAGVTYEQYFGPGTRLTVT.

V is TRBV5-4 and J is TRBJ1-2; 7 bases fit TRBD1. The germline gives CDR1 SGHNT, CDR2 YYREEE (reference sequence). Losses at the gene ends were 4 bases for V and 0 bases for J; bases not matched to a gene: 6. The length of the CDR3 is 15 residues. The chain's CDR3 is CASSPQTGSNYGYTF. For the CDR3, the DNA is TGTGCCAGCAGCCCGCAGACAGGGTCTAACTATGGCTACACCTTC.

The rearrangement joins TRBV19 to TRBJ1-5, with a weak D call TRBD1 (6 bases). Germline assignment: CDR1 LNHDA and CDR2 SQIVND (reference sequence). This CDR3 region has 16 residues. V was pared by 6 bases and J by 2 bases, with 17 bases between. CDR3 sequence (DNA): TGTGCCAGTAGACGAAAACAGGGAGATGGCAATCAGCCCCAGCATTTT. Its protein product is CASRRKQGDGNQPQHF. Full variable domain (missing parts from reference TRBV19 and TRBJ1-5): DGGITQSPKYLFRKEGQNVTLSCEQNLNHDAMYWYRQDPGQGLRLIYYSQIVNDFQKGDIAEGYSVSREKKESFPLTVTSAQKNPTAFYLCASRRKQGDGNQPQHFGDGTRLSIL.

The V gene is TRBV7-2, the J gene TRBJ1-1; D may be TRBD1 (5 bases). CDR1 is SGHTA, CDR2 FQGNSA, per germline. This CDR3 spans 14 amino acids. Trimming removed 7 bases from V and 1 base from J, with 13 bases in between. The CDR3 DNA reads as TGTGCCAGCACCCTGGGACGGCAGAACACTGAAGCTTTCTTT. Its protein product is CASTLGRQNTEAFF.

J is TRBJ1-2 and V is TRBV5-4; D gene uncertain. The CDR3 spans 13 residues. Trimming took off 0 bases at V and 5 bases at J, with 8 bases between the two ends. The germline V gene has CDR1 SGHNT and CDR2 YYREEE (reference sequence). DNA for the CDR3: TGTGCCAGCAGCTTGGGACGGACTTATGGCTACACCTTC. Protein product: CASSLGRTYGYTF.

This rearrangement joins TRBV15 to TRBJ2-3; TRBD2 is a possible D gene (6 bases). The CDR3 length is 16 residues. The germline CDR1 and CDR2 sequences are LNHNV and YYDKDF (reference sequence). Trimming removed 2 bases from V and 6 bases from J, with 18 bases in between. The CDR3 here is CATSRQGTAAGDTQYF. For the CDR3, the DNA is TGTGCCACCAGCAGACAAGGGACTGCGGCAGGGGATACGCAGTATTTT.